This T cell receptor (beta chain) was captured in a study of cytomegalovirus exposure and HLA in healthy donors. To note about this clone: Its antigen is unidentified.

TCRdb keeps only in-frame clones here, not all; method: immunoSEQ multiplex PCR. The sample has around 160,000 clones, 88% seen once. Findings and caveats of the study: Specificity for CMV antigens was confirmed in vitro for a few of the CMV-associated chains. Cytomegalovirus status was reportedly diagnosed by the classifier with high sensitivity and specificity.

This CDR3 has 14 residues. Trimming took 8 bases from V and 6 from J; bases not matched to a gene: 6. Looked up from germline, CDR1 is MDHEN and CDR2 is SYDVKM. This sequence was found in a man aged 18 to 29 in good health and CMV-seronegative. This chain joins TRBV28 and TRBJ1-6; 8 bases are a match to TRBD1. Sequences were obtained from PBMCs. CDR3 protein: CASSLTGGNSPLHF. CDR3 in DNA: TGTGCCAGCTCACTAACAGGGGGTAATTCACCCCTCCACTTT.